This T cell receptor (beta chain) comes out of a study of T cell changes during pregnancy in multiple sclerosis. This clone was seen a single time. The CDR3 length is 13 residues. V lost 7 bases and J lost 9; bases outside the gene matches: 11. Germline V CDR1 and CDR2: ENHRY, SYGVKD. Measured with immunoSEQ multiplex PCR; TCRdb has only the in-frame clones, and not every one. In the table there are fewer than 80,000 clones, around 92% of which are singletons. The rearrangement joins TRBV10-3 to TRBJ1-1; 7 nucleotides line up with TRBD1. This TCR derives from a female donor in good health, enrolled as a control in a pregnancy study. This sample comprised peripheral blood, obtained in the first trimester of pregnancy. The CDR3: CAITPGTDRKAFF. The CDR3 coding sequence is TGTGCCATCACCCCGGGGACAGACAGAAAAGCTTTCTTT.